This T cell receptor (beta chain) was observed in a study of blood T cell repertoires in COVID-19 (dated by TCRdb to about 2020). Background for the entire study: Samples covering the acute and convalescent phases of COVID-19 were provided by collaborators in the United States, Italy and Spain. The material from the prospective study consisted of cDNA or gDNA derived from T cells, B-cell-depleted T cells, or PBMCs. Deeply sampled blood TCRbeta repertoires from subjects exposed to, actively infected with, or recovered from COVID-19 were included in the dataset. The repertoires were made available in a free public database intended to serve as a resource for research on the immune response to SARS-CoV-2. Samples were obtained from the ongoing ImmuneRACE study (first 160 participants) and from about 1,300 subjects provided by 6 global collaborators. Sample metadata almost always included a de-identified subject ID, COVID-19 status, age in years and sex. Where available, HLA class I and class II types were taken from metadata supplied by the sample provider and were not determined by assay-based typing.

About this clone itself: It has no known antigen specificity. Within one base of it there is no much larger clone, and no base qualities were kept.

CDR3 length: 12 amino acids, cysteine to phenylalanine. Only the CDR3 DNA is retained, 36 bases long and in frame from the first base. Trimming takes 6 bases from V and 4 bases from J, and the germline ends sit 6 bases apart. Participants in the prospective study were enrolled through a virtual design, were aged roughly 18 to 100 years, and lived in 20 to 30 United States geographic areas. To assign participants to cohorts, the prospective study relied on clinical history that participants themselves reported in a screening survey and a study questionnaire. Exposed participants had been in contact, within 2 weeks of entering the study, with a person who had a PCR-confirmed or clinician-diagnosed case of COVID-19. In the prospective study, whole blood, serum and a nasopharyngeal or oropharyngeal swab were collected from each participant by mobile phlebotomists. Additional blood draws and questionnaires over a 2-month period could optionally be provided by prospective study participants. Before DNA extraction, prospective study blood samples were shipped either frozen or at room temperature.

What the research found in general, with its limitations: The quantity of clinical and demographic metadata differed by source and by participant and was supplied without curation.

TCRbeta CDR3 regions were amplified from genomic DNA by means of the immunoSEQ Assay, a bias-controlled multiplex PCR. Concerning the study's data processing: The number of nucleated cells in each sample was estimated by amplification of reference gene primers within the assay. To quantify the absolute abundance of each unique TCRbeta CDR3 rearrangement, sequence reads were collapsed and filtered. For each sample, productive Simpson clonality was calculated as the square root of Simpson's diversity index over productive rearrangements. This is the immuneACCESS table as TCRdb keeps it, with only in-frame sequences that have V and J called. A part of the clones is gone; compared with another copy, unresolved V genes explain less than half, and the rest is unexplained. V and J calls and clone size are copied from that table; D and trimming were computed from the DNA. In this sample the table shows 350,000 or so clones, about 88% of which occur a single time. The ten largest clones take up 1% of the sample.

This sequence was found in a woman in her twenties or thirties who had been exposed to COVID-19. This sequence uses TRBV12-3 or TRBV12-4 and TRBJ2-2, with an unclear D gene assignment. Sequenced material: PBMCs or T cells enriched from blood (not recorded which). The nucleotides read TGTGCCAGCAGAGCATCCACCGGGGAGCTGTTTTTT. Protein translation: CASRASTGELFF.